This is a list of T cell receptor beta chains from one sample in a study of CD8 T cells in ankylosing spondylitis. TCRdb reanalysed the 5' RACE reads using MiXCR and keeps one entry per CDR3 protein. The sample includes about 250,000 distinct CDR3 sequences, roughly 32% of them seen just once. Sequenced: blood, either unsorted or a sorted T cell fraction (not recorded which). Receptors were obtained from a male donor with ankylosing spondylitis or in good health (not recorded which). Each CDR3 is given with its conserved first and last residue. The D gene is left open where the match is weak. Clone size is stated in some rows and not others, as once, few, many or a class when expanded.

j_call cdr3_length d_call clone_size v_call cdr3_aa cdr3_nt
TRBJ2-6 16 NA NA TRBV7-8 CASSQPFLSGANVLTF TGTGCCAGCAGCCAACCTTTCCTCTCTGGGGCCAACGTCCTGACTTTC
TRBJ1-3 14 NA NA TRBV10-3 CAISQFSSGNTIYF TGTGCCATCAGTCAGTTCTCTTCTGGAAACACCATATATTTT
TRBJ2-3 14 NA few TRBV25-1 CASSPGIPTDTQYF TGTGCCAGCAGTCCAGGGATCCCCACAGATACGCAGTATTTT
TRBJ2-3 16 NA NA TRBV5-1 CASSLAGLGLQGTQYF TGCGCCAGCAGCTTGGCGGGACTGGGTCTCCAGGGTACGCAGTATTTT
TRBJ1-1 14 TRBD1 NA TRBV5-1 CASSSMGTGTEAFF TGCGCCAGCAGCTCGATGGGGACAGGCACTGAAGCTTTCTTT
TRBJ2-2 13 NA once TRBV3-1 CASTNSWAGELFF TGTGCCAGCACGAACTCTTGGGCCGGGGAGCTGTTTTTT
TRBJ2-5 16 NA NA TRBV24-1 CATSDFGTAGRETQYF TGTGCCACCAGTGATTTTGGAACCGCTGGACGGGAGACCCAGTACTTC
TRBJ2-3 15 NA NA TRBV6-5 CASSFSGPGKDTQYF TGTGCCAGCAGTTTCTCCGGCCCCGGGAAAGATACGCAGTATTTT
TRBJ2-5 13 NA NA TRBV18 CASSPRQEETQYF TGTGCCAGCTCACCAAGACAGGAAGAGACCCAGTACTTC
TRBJ2-7 15 NA few TRBV12-3/TRBV12-4 CASSLSPTWNYEQYF TGTGCCAGCAGTTTATCCCCAACCTGGAACTACGAGCAGTACTTC
TRBJ2-2 15 NA once TRBV12-3/TRBV12-4 CASRPENGNTGELFF TGTGCCAGCAGACCAGAAAACGGAAACACCGGGGAGCTGTTTTTT
TRBJ2-2 16 TRBD1 few TRBV29-1 CSVGGTGSMGTGELFF TGCAGCGTTGGTGGGACAGGGTCAATGGGCACCGGGGAGCTGTTTTTT
TRBJ1-1 13 NA few TRBV29-1 CSVEVGMNTEAFF TGCAGCGTTGAAGTCGGTATGAACACTGAAGCTTTCTTT
TRBJ2-5 15 TRBD1 NA TRBV5-6 CASSSSGQGGETQYF TGTGCCAGCAGCTCATCGGGACAGGGAGGAGAGACCCAGTACTTC
TRBJ2-3 17 TRBD2 NA TRBV15 CATSTFSSGGTKDTQYF TGTGCCACCAGTACCTTCTCTAGCGGGGGGACAAAGGATACGCAGTATTTT
TRBJ2-7 15 TRBD1 NA TRBV12-3/TRBV12-4 CASSWGQGDAYEQYF TGTGCCAGCAGTTGGGGGCAGGGGGACGCCTACGAGCAGTACTTC
TRBJ1-5 13 NA NA TRBV28 CASRPGPTQPQHF TGTGCCAGCAGACCGGGACCAACTCAGCCCCAGCATTTT
TRBJ1-4 15 NA NA TRBV5-1 CASSLAAGSNEKLFF TGCGCCAGCAGCTTGGCGGCCGGCAGCAATGAAAAACTGTTTTTT
TRBJ2-5 15 TRBD1 few TRBV20-1 CSARVPGQGQETQYF TGCAGTGCTAGAGTGCCGGGACAGGGGCAAGAGACCCAGTACTTC
TRBJ2-1 13 NA NA TRBV27 CASQLGRNNEQFF TGTGCCAGCCAACTGGGCCGGAACAATGAGCAGTTCTTC
TRBJ2-5 15 NA NA TRBV7-6 CASSWGDSEVETQYF TGTGCCAGCAGCTGGGGGGACAGCGAAGTGGAGACCCAGTACTTC
TRBJ1-2 15 NA NA TRBV6-5 CASSYDKEGLYGYTF TGTGCCAGCAGTTACGACAAGGAAGGTCTTTATGGCTACACCTTC
TRBJ2-3 16 NA NA TRBV9 CASSVAHGLGGDTQYF TGTGCCAGCAGCGTAGCTCACGGACTCGGAGGCGATACGCAGTATTTT
TRBJ2-3 16 TRBD2 NA TRBV5-1 CASSLLGLAATDTQYF TGCGCCAGCAGCCTCCTGGGACTAGCGGCCACAGATACGCAGTATTTT
TRBJ2-2 16 NA NA TRBV12-3/TRBV12-4 CASSILGLGGTGELFF TGTGCCAGCAGTATCCTTGGTTTAGGTGGCACCGGGGAGCTGTTTTTT
TRBJ2-7 16 NA NA TRBV15 CATSRDRETFPYEQYF TGTGCCACCAGCAGAGATCGGGAGACCTTTCCCTACGAGCAGTACTTC
TRBJ2-1 11 NA NA TRBV20-1 CSARGDNEQFF TGCAGTGCTCGAGGTGACAATGAGCAGTTCTTC
TRBJ2-7 13 NA few TRBV10-3 CAISLGALYEQYF TGTGCCATCAGCCTCGGGGCCTTGTACGAGCAGTACTTC
TRBJ2-7 14 NA NA TRBV5-5 CASSSGLTTYEQYF TGTGCCAGCAGCTCGGGACTTACTACCTACGAGCAGTACTTC
TRBJ2-1 18 NA once TRBV4-1 CASSQGVRRLQAYNEQFF TGCGCCAGCAGCCAAGGGGTACGTAGACTCCAGGCCTACAATGAGCAGTTCTTC
TRBJ2-3 15 NA NA TRBV5-5 CASSLGHSGTDTQYF TGTGCCAGCAGCCTAGGACATTCGGGCACAGATACGCAGTATTTT
TRBJ1-2 12 TRBD1 few TRBV20-1 CSASRGSFGYTF TGCAGTGCTAGCAGGGGGTCGTTTGGCTACACCTTC
TRBJ2-5 13 NA few TRBV6-5 CASSYLVTQTQYF TGTGCCAGCAGTTACCTGGTGACGCAGACCCAGTACTTC
TRBJ1-2 14 NA few TRBV5-6 CASSFGTAGGGYTF TGTGCCAGCAGCTTTGGGACGGCCGGGGGTGGCTACACCTTC
TRBJ2-1 14 NA NA TRBV5-1 CASSLDLRGNEQFF TGCGCCAGCAGCTTGGACCTTAGGGGTAATGAGCAGTTCTTC
TRBJ2-7 14 TRBD1 NA TRBV6-5 CASSSTGQGHEQYF TGTGCCAGCAGTTCCACGGGACAGGGCCACGAGCAGTACTTC
TRBJ2-3 14 NA few TRBV4-1 CASSQRHSTDTQYF TGCGCCAGCAGCCAAAGACACAGCACAGATACGCAGTATTTT
TRBJ1-4 15 NA NA TRBV15 CATSRTTDLGEKLFF TGTGCCACCAGCAGAACTACGGACCTGGGGGAAAAACTGTTTTTT
TRBJ1-1 15 TRBD1 NA TRBV20-1 CSARSDQNRGTEAFF TGCAGTGCCCGAAGCGACCAAAACAGGGGAACTGAAGCTTTCTTT
TRBJ2-3 15 TRBD2 NA TRBV29-1 CSVETGLAGADTQYF TGCAGCGTTGAGACGGGGCTAGCGGGGGCAGATACGCAGTATTTT
TRBJ2-5 14 TRBD2 NA TRBV15 CATSSGGALETQYF TGTGCCACCAGCAGCGGGGGGGCTTTGGAGACCCAGTACTTC
TRBJ1-1 15 NA NA TRBV20-1 CSARLNFILNTEAFF TGCAGTGCTAGACTAAATTTCATACTGAACACTGAAGCTTTCTTT
TRBJ1-1 14 NA NA TRBV27 CASSFGRGTAEAFF TGTGCCAGCAGTTTCGGCAGGGGTACCGCTGAAGCTTTCTTT
TRBJ2-1 11 TRBD1 NA TRBV7-9 CASSSGTVRFF TGTGCCAGCAGCTCAGGGACAGTACGGTTCTTC
TRBJ2-7 15 TRBD1 few TRBV19 CASSIWDRPVGEQYF TGTGCCAGTAGTATATGGGACAGGCCGGTGGGCGAGCAGTACTTC
TRBJ1-4 13 NA NA TRBV29-1 CSVDGATNEKLFF TGCAGCGTTGACGGTGCAACTAATGAAAAACTGTTTTTT
TRBJ2-4 16 NA NA TRBV20-1 CSARVGGTLAKNIQYF TGCAGTGCTAGAGTGGGGGGCACCTTAGCCAAAAACATTCAGTACTTC
TRBJ2-6 16 TRBD1 NA TRBV29-1 CSVAGQGDSGANVLTF TGCAGCGTTGCAGGACAGGGGGATTCTGGGGCCAACGTCCTGACTTTC
TRBJ1-6 13 NA few TRBV6-1 CASRWDGNSPLHF TGTGCCAGCAGGTGGGACGGAAATTCACCCCTCCACTTT
TRBJ1-3 15 NA NA TRBV12-3/TRBV12-4 CASSLEALSGNTIYF TGTGCCAGCAGTTTAGAGGCACTCTCTGGAAACACCATATATTTT
TRBJ1-5 16 NA NA TRBV20-1 CSAREAKGSLDQPQHF TGCAGTGCTAGAGAGGCTAAAGGATCCCTCGATCAGCCCCAGCATTTT
TRBJ2-3 13 NA few TRBV7-3 CASSHGSADTQYF TGTGCCAGCAGCCACGGGTCGGCAGATACGCAGTATTTT
TRBJ2-1 16 TRBD2 NA TRBV10-2 CASSGARDSGGAEQFF TGCGCCAGCAGTGGGGCCCGGGATAGCGGGGGGGCTGAGCAGTTCTTC